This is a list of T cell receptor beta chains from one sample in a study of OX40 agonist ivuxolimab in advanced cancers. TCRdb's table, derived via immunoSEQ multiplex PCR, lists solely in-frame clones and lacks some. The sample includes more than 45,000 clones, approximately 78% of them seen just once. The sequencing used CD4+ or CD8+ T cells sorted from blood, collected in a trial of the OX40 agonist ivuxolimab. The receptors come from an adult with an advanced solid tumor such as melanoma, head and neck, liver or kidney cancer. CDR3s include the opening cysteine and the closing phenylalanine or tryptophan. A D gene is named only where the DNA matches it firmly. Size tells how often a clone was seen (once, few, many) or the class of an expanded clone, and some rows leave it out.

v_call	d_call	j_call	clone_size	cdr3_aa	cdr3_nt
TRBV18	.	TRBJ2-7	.	CASSPSVAGVSSYEQYF	TGTGCCAGCTCACCAAGTGTAGCCGGGGTGAGCTCCTACGAGCAGTACTTC
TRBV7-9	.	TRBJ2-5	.	CASTPWEETQYF	TGTGCCAGCACGCCGTGGGAAGAGACCCAGTACTTC
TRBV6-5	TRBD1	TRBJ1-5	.	CASSYSTGEFQPQHF	TGTGCCAGCAGTTACTCGACAGGGGAATTTCAGCCCCAGCATTTT
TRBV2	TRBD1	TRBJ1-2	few	CASVISRGLYGYTF	TGTGCCAGCGTCATCTCCAGGGGGCTGTATGGCTACACCTTC
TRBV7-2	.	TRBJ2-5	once	CASSPSKETQYF	TGTGCCAGCAGCCCTTCGAAAGAGACCCAGTACTTC
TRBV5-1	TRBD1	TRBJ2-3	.	CASSYGQGGTDTQYF	TGCGCCAGCAGCTACGGACAGGGCGGGACAGATACGCAGTATTTT
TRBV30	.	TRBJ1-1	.	CAWSGLPVGTEAFF	TGTGCCTGGAGCGGACTGCCCGTGGGCACTGAAGCTTTCTTT
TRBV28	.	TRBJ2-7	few	CASGGVGPGSHEQYF	TGTGCCAGCGGGGGCGTGGGCCCCGGGAGCCACGAGCAGTACTTC
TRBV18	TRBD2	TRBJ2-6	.	CASSRLVSGSLSGANVLTF	TGTGCCAGCTCACGATTGGTCAGCGGGAGCCTCTCTGGGGCCAACGTCCTGACTTTC
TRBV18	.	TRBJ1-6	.	CASSPREPSSYNSPLHF	TGTGCCAGCTCACCACGCGAGCCGAGCTCCTATAATTCACCCCTCCACTTT
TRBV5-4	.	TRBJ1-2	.	CASSFMTTRDYGYTF	TGTGCCAGCAGCTTCATGACCACCCGGGACTATGGCTACACCTTC
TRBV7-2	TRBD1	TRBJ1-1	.	CASAFDRGDTEAFF	TGTGCCAGCGCCTTCGACAGGGGGGACACTGAAGCTTTCTTT
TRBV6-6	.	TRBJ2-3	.	CASSYQADTQYF	TGTGCCAGCAGTTACCAGGCCGATACGCAGTATTTT
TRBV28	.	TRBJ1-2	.	CASSLEENNYGYTF	TGTGCCAGCAGTTTAGAAGAGAATAACTATGGCTACACCTTC
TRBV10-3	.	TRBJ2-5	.	CAISESQVLQETQYF	TGTGCCATCAGTGAGAGCCAGGTCCTCCAAGAGACCCAGTACTTC
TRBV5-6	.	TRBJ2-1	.	CATGGESGVNEQFF	TGTGCCACCGGTGGGGAATCAGGGGTCAATGAGCAGTTCTTC
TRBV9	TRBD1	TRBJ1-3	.	CASGRDSVLSGNTIYF	TGTGCCAGCGGAAGGGACAGTGTCTTATCTGGAAACACCATATATTTT
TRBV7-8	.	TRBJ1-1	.	CASSLSGSSNTEAFF	TGTGCCAGCAGCTTATCCGGCAGCTCGAACACTGAAGCTTTCTTT